This T cell receptor (beta chain) was identified during a study of T cell responses to AZD1222 COVID-19 vaccine. The wider study: Recipients boosted at about 4 weeks or about 12 weeks are pooled.

Assay used: immunoSEQ multiplex PCR; TCRdb lists only in-frame clones, some missing. The data contain approximately 70,000 clones, around 84% of them singletons. In the case of this clone: Its antigen is as yet unknown.

Trimming shortened V by 4 bases and J by 2 bases, and 12 bases separated the two germline ends. The V gene's germline CDR1 is SGHDT and CDR2 YYEEEE. The CDR3 consists of 14 residues. Study-level results: Nearly half of spike-specific TCRs reportedly target variant regions that are unmutated in the B.1.351 and B.1.1.7 variants. Only a handful of AZD1222 recipients, about six in all, had baseline seropositivity. The donor cohort was predominantly white British with a female majority, and clonal diversity may have been underestimated.

The clonotype was recovered from an adult in good health. The material was peripheral blood, obtained on day 0 of AZD1222 vaccination. The V and J genes are TRBV5-6 and TRBJ1-1; D uncertain. CDR3 residues: CASSPVLSNTEAFF. The DNA for the CDR3 is TGTGCCAGCAGCCCCGTTCTCTCTAACACTGAAGCTTTCTTT.